This is a list of T cell receptor beta chains from one sample in a study of cytomegalovirus exposure and HLA in healthy donors. Method: immunoSEQ multiplex PCR; TCRdb's copy keeps in-frame clones and lacks some. In the table there are some 150,000 clones, approximately 78% of which are singletons. The sequenced sample consisted of PBMCs. Every receptor here comes from a man aged 40-55 years in good health and CMV-seropositive. Each CDR3 is given with its conserved first and last residue. The order of the fields is D gene, J gene, V gene, clone size, CDR3 protein, CDR3 DNA. A D gene is named only where the DNA matches it firmly. Size values are once, few and many counts, or a class for expanded clones, and some rows have none.

>TRBD1|TRBJ1-1|TRBV5-1|.
CASSLTGGTEAFF
TGCGCCAGCAGCCTGACAGGGGGCACTGAAGCTTTCTTT
>.|TRBJ1-4|TRBV30|.
CAWTPGGDNEKLFF
TGTGCCTGGACCCCTGGAGGCGATAATGAAAAACTGTTTTTT
>TRBD1|TRBJ2-7|TRBV9|.
CASSAGQTGFGVVYEQYF
TGTGCCAGCAGCGCGGGACAGACAGGTTTCGGTGTTGTCTACGAGCAGTACTTC
>TRBD2|TRBJ2-2|TRBV15|.
CATSRGLAGVTSNTGELFF
TGTGCCACCAGCAGAGGACTAGCGGGAGTTACGTCGAACACCGGGGAGCTGTTTTTT
>TRBD1|TRBJ1-3|TRBV5-1|.
CASSSTGVGNTIYF
TGCGCCAGCAGCTCGACAGGGGTTGGAAACACCATATATTTT
>.|TRBJ1-5|TRBV19|.
CASSPRQDVLSEQPQHF
TGTGCCAGTAGTCCGCGACAGGACGTCCTCTCTGAGCAGCCCCAGCATTTT
>TRBD2|TRBJ2-1|TRBV9|few
CASSVVGGSNEQFF
TGTGCCAGCAGCGTAGTAGGCGGGAGCAATGAGCAGTTCTTC
>TRBD2|TRBJ2-1|TRBV19|.
CASSSLGEGNEQFF
TGTGCCAGTAGTTCCCTTGGGGAGGGCAATGAGCAGTTCTTC
>.|TRBJ2-7|TRBV4-1|few
CASSQASSSYEQYF
TGCGCCAGCAGCCAAGCCTCTAGCTCCTACGAGCAGTACTTC
>.|TRBJ1-5|TRBV5-4|once
CASSPPRRGDGNQPQHF
TGTGCCAGCAGCCCCCCGCGGAGGGGTGATGGCAATCAGCCCCAGCATTTT
>TRBD1|TRBJ1-4|TRBV18|.
CASSPGGTGVEKLFF
TGTGCCAGCTCTCCCGGAGGGACAGGGGTCGAAAAACTGTTTTTT